Shown below are 5 T cell receptor beta chains from a single sample sequenced in a study of T cell repertoires in cytomegalovirus infection. Each CDR3 protein gets one entry after TCRdb re-called the reads with MiXCR. The table records approximately 250,000 distinct CDR3 sequences, under 8.5% of them present only once. The sample was PBMCs. These receptors were obtained from a human donor in good health (CMV status not recorded). Some clones in this sample may be carry-over from other donors' samples.

In this sample, this clonotype turned up many times. The V and J genes are TRBV6-2 or TRBV6-3 and TRBJ2-2; 11 nucleotides line up with TRBD1. Germline assignment: CDR1 MNHEY and CDR2 SVGEGT. With 6 bases clipped from V and 6 bases from J, the junction kept 9 bases outside the gene matches. The CDR3 has 16 residues. The CDR3 here is CASSRTGGYLAGELFF. The CDR3 DNA reads TGTGCCAGCAGCAGGACAGGGGGCTATCTAGCCGGGGAGCTGTTTTTT.

In its sample, this clonotype was seen a few times. J is TRBJ2-7 and V is TRBV15, with no clear D. The germline gives CDR1 LNHNV, CDR2 YYDKDF (reference sequence). The CDR3 sequence is 13 residues long. Trimming took 8 bases from V and 5 from J, leaving 16 bases between them. DNA of the CDR3: TGTGCCACCGGTACAGACAAGTACCACGAGCAGTACTTC. Translation gives CATGTDKYHEQYF.

This clonotype showed up just a few times. This sequence joins TRBV7-2 and TRBJ1-5; possible D gene TRBD1, 6 bases. The CDR3 length is 17 residues. The germline V gene encodes CDR1 SGHTA and CDR2 FQGNSA. The V end lost 0 bases, the J end lost 3 bases, and 15 bases lay between the germline ends. The CDR3 DNA reads as TGTGCCAGCAGCTTAGCCCAGGGGATTGGGCACAATCAGCCCCAGCATTTT. Its translation is CASSLAQGIGHNQPQHF. Full variable domain (remainder filled in from reference TRBV7-2 and TRBJ1-5): GAGVSQSPSNKVTEKGKDVELRCDPISGHTALYWYRQSLGQGLEFLIYFQGNSAPDKSGLPSDRFSAERTGGSVSTLTIQRTQQEDSAVYLCASSLAQGIGHNQPQHFGDGTRLSIL.

In its sample, this clonotype was seen many times. The rearrangement joins TRBV7-2 to TRBJ2-2, with 12 bases that match TRBD2. CDR3 length: 18 amino acids. Germline CDR1 is SGHTA and CDR2 is FQGNSA. V gave up 1 base and J gave up 4 bases; unmatched junction bases: 7. The DNA for the CDR3 is TGTGCCAGCAGCTTAGAACTAGCGGGGGGTCGGGCCACCGGGGAGCTGTTTTTT. It translates to CASSLELAGGRATGELFF. Variable domain in full (rest from reference TRBV7-2 and TRBJ2-2): GAGVSQSPSNKVTEKGKDVELRCDPISGHTALYWYRQSLGQGLEFLIYFQGNSAPDKSGLPSDRFSAERTGGSVSTLTIQRTQQEDSAVYLCASSLELAGGRATGELFFGEGSRLTVL.

This clonotype was recorded many times. The V gene is TRBV7-8, the J gene TRBJ2-7; possibly TRBD1 for D (6 bases). There are 14 residues in the CDR3. The germline gives CDR1 SGHVS, CDR2 FQNEAQ. Trimming stripped 3 bases from V and 0 bases from J, with 9 bases between. As DNA, the CDR3 is TGTGCCAGCAGCTTCCGGGACATCTCCTACGAGCAGTACTTC. Translating it yields CASSFRDISYEQYF.